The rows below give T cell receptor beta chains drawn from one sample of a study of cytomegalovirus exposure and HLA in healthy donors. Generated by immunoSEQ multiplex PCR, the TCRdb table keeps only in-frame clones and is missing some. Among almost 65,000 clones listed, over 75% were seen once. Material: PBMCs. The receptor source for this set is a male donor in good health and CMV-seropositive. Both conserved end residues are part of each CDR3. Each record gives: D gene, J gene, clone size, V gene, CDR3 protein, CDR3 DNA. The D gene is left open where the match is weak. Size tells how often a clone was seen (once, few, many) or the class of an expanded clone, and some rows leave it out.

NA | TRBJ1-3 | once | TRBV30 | CAWSVTGSGNTIYF | TGTGCCTGGAGTGTAACGGGGTCTGGAAACACCATATATTTT
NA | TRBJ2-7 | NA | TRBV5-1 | CASSPPGRNEQYF | TGCGCCAGCAGCCCCCCAGGTAGAAACGAGCAGTACTTC
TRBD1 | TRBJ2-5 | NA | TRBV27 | CASSRQGSEETQYF | TGTGCCAGCAGTAGACAGGGGTCAGAAGAGACCCAGTACTTC
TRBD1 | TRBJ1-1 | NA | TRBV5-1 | CASSLGYGTAEAFF | TGCGCCAGCAGCTTGGGATATGGGACAGCAGAAGCTTTCTTT
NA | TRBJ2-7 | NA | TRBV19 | CASSATSAHYEQYF | TGTGCCAGTAGTGCGACAAGTGCCCACTACGAGCAGTACTTC
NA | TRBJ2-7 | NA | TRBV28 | CASSFRGTSYEQYF | TGTGCCAGCAGTTTCAGGGGTACCTCCTACGAGCAGTACTTC
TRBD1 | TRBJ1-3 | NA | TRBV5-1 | CASSSTGVENTIYF | TGCGCCAGCAGCTCGACAGGGGTCGAGAACACCATATATTTT
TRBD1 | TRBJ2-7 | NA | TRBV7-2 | CASSQGSGQIIF | TGTGCCAGCAGCCAGGGCTCGGGACAGATAATCTTC
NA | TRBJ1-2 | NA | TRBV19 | CASSWSSGNNYGYTF | TGTGCCAGTAGTTGGTCGTCGGGGAACAACTATGGCTACACCTTC
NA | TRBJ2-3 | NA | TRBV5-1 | CASSLSGGAVRSIDTQYF | TGCGCCAGCAGCTTGAGTGGCGGGGCAGTTAGGAGTATAGATACGCAGTATTTT
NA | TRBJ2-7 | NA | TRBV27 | CASGGRGTYEQYF | TGTGCCAGCGGCGGCAGGGGCACCTACGAGCAGTACTTC
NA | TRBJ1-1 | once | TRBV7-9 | CASRPRVRTEAFF | TGTGCCAGCAGACCCAGGGTTCGTACTGAAGCTTTCTTT
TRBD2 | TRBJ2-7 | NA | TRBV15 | CATSRDRSAGGGHLYEQYF | TGTGCCACCAGCAGAGATCGATCTGCGGGAGGTGGCCACCTCTACGAGCAGTACTTC
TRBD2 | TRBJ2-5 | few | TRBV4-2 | CASSQGGSSSGAEETQYF | TGTGCCAGCAGCCAAGGAGGCTCTTCTAGCGGGGCTGAAGAGACCCAGTACTTC
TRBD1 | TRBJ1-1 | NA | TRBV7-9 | CASSSTGQGFSEAFF | TGTGCCAGCAGCTCCACGGGACAGGGCTTCTCTGAAGCTTTCTTT
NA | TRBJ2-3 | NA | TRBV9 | CASSWQAYTDTQYF | TGTGCCAGCAGTTGGCAGGCTTACACAGATACGCAGTATTTT
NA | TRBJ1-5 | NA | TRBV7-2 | CASSVGVNLNQPQHF | TGTGCCAGCAGCGTCGGAGTTAACCTCAATCAGCCCCAGCATTTT
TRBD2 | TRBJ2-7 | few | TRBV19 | CASSIEGLAFSHEQYF | TGTGCCAGTAGTATAGAGGGACTAGCGTTTTCTCACGAGCAGTACTTC
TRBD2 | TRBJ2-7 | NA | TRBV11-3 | CASSLGSGGAVEQYF | TGTGCCAGCAGCTTAGGAAGCGGGGGGGCTGTCGAGCAGTACTTC
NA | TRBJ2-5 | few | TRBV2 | CASSEASVETQYF | TGTGCCAGCAGTGAAGCGTCAGTTGAGACCCAGTACTTC
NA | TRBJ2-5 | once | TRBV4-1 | CASSLGPQETQYF | TGCGCCAGCAGCCTGGGGCCCCAAGAGACCCAGTACTTC
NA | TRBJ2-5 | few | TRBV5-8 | CASSLVAGVGETQYF | TGTGCCAGCAGCTTGGTGGCAGGGGTTGGAGAGACCCAGTACTTC
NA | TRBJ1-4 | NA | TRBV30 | CAWSVRRNEKLFF | TGTGCCTGGAGTGTGCGGAGGAATGAAAAACTGTTTTTT
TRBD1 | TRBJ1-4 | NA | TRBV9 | CASSVGQGMEEKLFF | TGTGCCAGCAGCGTCGGACAGGGGATGGAGGAAAAACTGTTTTTT
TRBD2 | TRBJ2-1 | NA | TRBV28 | CASSSGGSSYNEQFF | TGTGCCAGCAGTTCGGGCGGGAGCTCCTACAATGAGCAGTTCTTC
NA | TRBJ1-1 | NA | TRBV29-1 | CSVENSGNTEAFF | TGCAGCGTTGAGAACTCAGGGAACACTGAAGCTTTCTTT
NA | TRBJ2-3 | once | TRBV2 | CASSGVTASTDTQYF | TGTGCCAGCAGTGGAGTGACAGCTAGCACAGATACGCAGTATTTT
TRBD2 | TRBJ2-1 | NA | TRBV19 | CASTQSKRGAYNEQFF | TGTGCCAGTACCCAGTCGAAGCGGGGGGCCTACAATGAGCAGTTCTTC
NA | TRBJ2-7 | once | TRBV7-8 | CASSGQSPYEQYF | TGTGCCAGCAGCGGACAGAGCCCCTACGAGCAGTACTTC
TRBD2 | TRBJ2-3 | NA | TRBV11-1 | CASSPLAGLLDTQYF | TGTGCCAGCAGCCCACTAGCGGGGCTCTTAGATACGCAGTATTTT
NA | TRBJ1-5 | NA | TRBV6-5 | CASRKDWASDTQHF | TGTGCCAGCAGGAAGGACTGGGCTAGCGATACGCAGCATTTT
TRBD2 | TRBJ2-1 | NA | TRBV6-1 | CASSEAAGGYNEQFF | TGTGCCAGCAGTGAAGCAGCGGGGGGGTACAATGAGCAGTTCTTC
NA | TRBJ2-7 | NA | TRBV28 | CASSWRRPGYEQYF | TGTGCCAGCAGTTGGAGACGCCCCGGCTACGAGCAGTACTTC
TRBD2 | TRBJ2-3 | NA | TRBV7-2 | CASTKTRTSGGADTQYF | TGTGCCAGCACCAAAACCCGGACTAGCGGGGGGGCAGATACGCAGTATTTT
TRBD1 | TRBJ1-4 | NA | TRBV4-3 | CASRRQGRATNEKLFF | TGCGCCAGCAGACGACAGGGGAGAGCAACTAATGAAAAACTGTTTTTT
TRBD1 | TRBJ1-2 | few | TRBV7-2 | CASSEGQGGNTF | TGTGCCAGCAGCGAAGGACAGGGAGGAAACACCTTC
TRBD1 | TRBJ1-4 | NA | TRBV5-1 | CASSSGTGVEKLFF | TGCGCCAGCAGCTCCGGGACAGGGGTTGAAAAACTGTTTTTT
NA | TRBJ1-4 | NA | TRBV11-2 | CASSPSTNEKLFF | TGTGCCAGCAGCCCCTCAACTAATGAAAAACTGTTTTTT
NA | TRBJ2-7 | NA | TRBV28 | CASMGGLITSYEQYF | TGTGCCAGCATGGGGGGACTGATAACCTCCTACGAGCAGTACTTC
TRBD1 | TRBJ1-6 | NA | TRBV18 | CASSATGADSPLHF | TGTGCCAGCTCCGCGACAGGGGCGGATTCACCCCTCCACTTT
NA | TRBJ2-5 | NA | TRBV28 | CASSLGSGETQYF | TGTGCCAGCAGTTTGGGCAGCGGGGAGACCCAGTACTTC
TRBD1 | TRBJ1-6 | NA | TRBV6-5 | CASSRQGEGSPLHF | TGTGCCAGCAGCCGACAGGGCGAGGGATCACCCCTCCACTTT
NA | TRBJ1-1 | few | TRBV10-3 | CAISEGVMNTEAFF | TGTGCCATCAGTGAAGGGGTAATGAACACTGAAGCTTTCTTT
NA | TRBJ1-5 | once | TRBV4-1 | CASSQGPGSNQPQHF | TGCGCCAGCAGCCAAGGTCCGGGTAGCAATCAGCCCCAGCATTTT
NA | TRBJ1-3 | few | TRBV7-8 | CASLPLVTGGNTIYF | TGTGCCAGCCTCCCGTTGGTTACGGGAGGAAACACCATATATTTT
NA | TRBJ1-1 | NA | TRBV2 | CASSQYGGRNTEAFF | TGTGCCAGCAGTCAGTATGGGGGCCGCAACACTGAAGCTTTCTTT
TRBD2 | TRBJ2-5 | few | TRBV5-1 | CASSSSGETQYF | TGCGCCAGCAGCTCTAGCGGAGAGACCCAGTACTTC
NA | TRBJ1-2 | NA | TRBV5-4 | CASSPSGDSSYGYTF | TGTGCCAGCAGCCCCTCCGGCGACAGTTCCTATGGCTACACCTTC
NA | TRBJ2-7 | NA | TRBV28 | CSWRGRDGYEQYF | TGTTCTTGGAGGGGGCGGGACGGCTACGAGCAGTACTTC
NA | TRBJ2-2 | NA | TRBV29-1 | CSVGRGANTGELFF | TGCAGCGTTGGCAGGGGAGCGAACACCGGGGAGCTGTTTTTT
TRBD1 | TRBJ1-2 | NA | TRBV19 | CASSTRQGGGYGYTF | TGTGCCAGTAGTACGCGACAGGGAGGAGGCTATGGCTACACCTTC
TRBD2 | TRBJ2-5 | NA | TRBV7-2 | CASSLSSGVQETQYF | TGTGCCAGCAGCTTAAGTAGCGGGGTTCAAGAGACCCAGTACTTC
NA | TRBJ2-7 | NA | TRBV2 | CASLPDRAYEQYF | TGTGCCAGCTTGCCCGACAGAGCCTACGAGCAGTACTTC